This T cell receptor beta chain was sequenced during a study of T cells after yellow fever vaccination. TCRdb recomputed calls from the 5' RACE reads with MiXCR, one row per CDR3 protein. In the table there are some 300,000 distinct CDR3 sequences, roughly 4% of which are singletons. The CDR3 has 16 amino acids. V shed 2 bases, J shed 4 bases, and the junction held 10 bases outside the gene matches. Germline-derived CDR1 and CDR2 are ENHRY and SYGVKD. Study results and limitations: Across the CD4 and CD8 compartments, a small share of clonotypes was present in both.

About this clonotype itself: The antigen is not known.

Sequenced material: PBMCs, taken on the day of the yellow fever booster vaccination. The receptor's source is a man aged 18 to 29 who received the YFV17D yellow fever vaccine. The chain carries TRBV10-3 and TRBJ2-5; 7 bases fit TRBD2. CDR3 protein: CAISERDRLAVETQYF. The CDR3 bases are TGTGCCATCAGTGAGAGAGACCGGCTAGCGGTAGAGACCCAGTACTTC.